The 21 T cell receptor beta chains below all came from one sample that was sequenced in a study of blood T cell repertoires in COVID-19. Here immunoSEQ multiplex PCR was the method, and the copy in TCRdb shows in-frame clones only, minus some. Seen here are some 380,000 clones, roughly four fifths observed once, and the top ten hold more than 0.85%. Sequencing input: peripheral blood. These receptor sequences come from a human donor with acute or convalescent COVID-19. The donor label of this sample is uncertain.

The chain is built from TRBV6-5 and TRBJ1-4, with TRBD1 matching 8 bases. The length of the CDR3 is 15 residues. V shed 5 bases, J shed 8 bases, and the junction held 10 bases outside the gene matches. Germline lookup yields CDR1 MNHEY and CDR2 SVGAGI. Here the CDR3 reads CASSPRQGAREKLFF. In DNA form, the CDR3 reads TGTGCCAGCAGTCCCCGCCAGGGGGCAAGGGAAAAACTGTTTTTT.

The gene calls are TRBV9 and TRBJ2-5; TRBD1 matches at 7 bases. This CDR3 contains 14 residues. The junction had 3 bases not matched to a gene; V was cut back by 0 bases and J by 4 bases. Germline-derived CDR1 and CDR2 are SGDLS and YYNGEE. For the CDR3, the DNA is TGTGCCAGCAGCGTAGGACAGGGAAGAGAGACCCAGTACTTC. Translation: CASSVGQGRETQYF. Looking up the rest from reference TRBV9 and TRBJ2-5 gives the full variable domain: DSGVTQTPKHLITATGQRVTLRCSPRSGDLSVYWYQQSLDQGLQFLIQYYNGEERAKGNILERFSAQQFPDLHSELNLSSLELGDSALYFCASSVGQGRETQYFGPGTRLLVL.

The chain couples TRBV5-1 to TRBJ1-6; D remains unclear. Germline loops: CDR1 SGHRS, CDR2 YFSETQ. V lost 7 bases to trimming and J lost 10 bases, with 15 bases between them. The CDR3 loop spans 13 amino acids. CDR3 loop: CASQDIPTSPLHF. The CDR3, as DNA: TGCGCCAGCCAAGACATTCCAACGTCACCCCTCCACTTT.

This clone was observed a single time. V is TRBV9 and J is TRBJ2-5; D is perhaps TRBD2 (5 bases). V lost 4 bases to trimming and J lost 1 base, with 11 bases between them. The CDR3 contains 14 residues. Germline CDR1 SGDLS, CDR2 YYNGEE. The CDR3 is CASSSPGIQETQYF. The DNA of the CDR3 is TGTGCCAGCAGCTCTCCGGGAATCCAAGAGACCCAGTACTTC.

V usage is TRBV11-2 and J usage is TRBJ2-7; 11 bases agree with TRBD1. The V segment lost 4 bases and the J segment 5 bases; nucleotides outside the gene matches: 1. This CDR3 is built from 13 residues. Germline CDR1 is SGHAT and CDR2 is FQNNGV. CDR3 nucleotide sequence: TGTGCCAGCAGCTCGGACAGGGGGCACGAGCAGTACTTC. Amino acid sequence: CASSSDRGHEQYF. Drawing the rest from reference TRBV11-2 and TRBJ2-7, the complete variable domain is EAGVAQSPRYKIIEKRQSVAFWCNPISGHATLYWYQQILGQGPKLLIQFQNNGVVDDSQLPKDRFSAERLKGVDSTLKIQPAKLEDSAVYLCASSSDRGHEQYFGPGTRLTVT.

CDR3 in amino acids: CASSQGAGLSRGYTF. The CDR3 DNA sequence: TGCGCCAGCAGCCAAGGAGCTGGACTGAGTCGTGGCTACACCTTC. J is TRBJ1-2 and V is TRBV4-1; D gene unclear. Germline V gene sequence: CDR1 MGHRA, CDR2 YSYEKL. V gave up 1 base and J gave up 7 bases, with 16 bases separating them. This CDR3 has 15 residues.

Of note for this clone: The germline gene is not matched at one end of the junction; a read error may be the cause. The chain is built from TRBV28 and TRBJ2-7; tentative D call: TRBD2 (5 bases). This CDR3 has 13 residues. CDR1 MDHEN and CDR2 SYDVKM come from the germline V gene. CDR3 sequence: CAGSLPGIHEQYF. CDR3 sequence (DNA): TGTGCCGGCAGTTTACCGGGGATCCACGAGCAGTACTTC.

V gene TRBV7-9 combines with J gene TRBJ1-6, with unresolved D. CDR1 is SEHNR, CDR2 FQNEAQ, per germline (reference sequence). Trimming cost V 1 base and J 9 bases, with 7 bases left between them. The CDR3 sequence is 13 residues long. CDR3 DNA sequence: TGTGCCAGCAGCTTAGACCAGATTTCACCCCTCCACTTT. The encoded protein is CASSLDQISPLHF.

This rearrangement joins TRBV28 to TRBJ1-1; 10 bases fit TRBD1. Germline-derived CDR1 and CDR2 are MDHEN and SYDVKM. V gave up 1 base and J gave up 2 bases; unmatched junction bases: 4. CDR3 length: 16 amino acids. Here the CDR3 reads CASSLLGTGANTEAFF. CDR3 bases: TGTGCCAGCAGTTTATTAGGGACAGGGGCCAACACTGAAGCTTTCTTT.

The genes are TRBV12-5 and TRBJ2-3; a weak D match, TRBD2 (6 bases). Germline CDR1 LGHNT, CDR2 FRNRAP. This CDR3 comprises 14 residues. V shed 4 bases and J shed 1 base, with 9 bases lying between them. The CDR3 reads CASGWEVGTDTQYF. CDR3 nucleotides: TGTGCTAGTGGTTGGGAGGTGGGCACAGATACGCAGTATTTT.

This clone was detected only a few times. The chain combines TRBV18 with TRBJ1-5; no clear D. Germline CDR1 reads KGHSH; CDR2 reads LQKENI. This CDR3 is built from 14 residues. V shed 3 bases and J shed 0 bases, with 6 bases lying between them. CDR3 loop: CASSPYDSNQPQHF. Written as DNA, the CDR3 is TGTGCCAGCTCACCCTACGATAGCAATCAGCCCCAGCATTTT.

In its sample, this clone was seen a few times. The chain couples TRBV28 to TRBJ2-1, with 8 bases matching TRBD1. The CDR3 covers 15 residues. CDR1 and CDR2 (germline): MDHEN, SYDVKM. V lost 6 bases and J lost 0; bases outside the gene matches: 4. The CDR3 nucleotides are TGTGCCAGCAGACGACAGGGGCTCTCCTACAATGAGCAGTTCTTC. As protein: CASRRQGLSYNEQFF.

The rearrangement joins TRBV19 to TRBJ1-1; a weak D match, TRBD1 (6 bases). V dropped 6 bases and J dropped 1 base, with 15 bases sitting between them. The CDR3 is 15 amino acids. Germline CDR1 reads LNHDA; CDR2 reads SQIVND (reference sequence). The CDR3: CASRNYRVRNTEAFF. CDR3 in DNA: TGTGCCAGTAGAAATTACAGGGTGAGGAACACTGAAGCTTTCTTT.

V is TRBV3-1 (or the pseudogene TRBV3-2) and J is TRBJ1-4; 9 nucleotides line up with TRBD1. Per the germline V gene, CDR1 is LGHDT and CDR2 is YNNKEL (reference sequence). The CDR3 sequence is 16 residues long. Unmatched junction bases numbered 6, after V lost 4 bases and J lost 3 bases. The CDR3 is CASSRRQGEANEKLFF. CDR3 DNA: TGTGCCAGCAGCCGCCGACAGGGGGAGGCTAATGAAAAACTGTTTTTT.

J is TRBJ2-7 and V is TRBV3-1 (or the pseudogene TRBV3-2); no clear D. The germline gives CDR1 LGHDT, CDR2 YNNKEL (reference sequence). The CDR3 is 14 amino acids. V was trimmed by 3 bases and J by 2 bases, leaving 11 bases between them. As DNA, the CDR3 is TGTGCCAGCAGCCATCTCTGGTCGGCCTACGAGCAGTACTTC. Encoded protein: CASSHLWSAYEQYF.

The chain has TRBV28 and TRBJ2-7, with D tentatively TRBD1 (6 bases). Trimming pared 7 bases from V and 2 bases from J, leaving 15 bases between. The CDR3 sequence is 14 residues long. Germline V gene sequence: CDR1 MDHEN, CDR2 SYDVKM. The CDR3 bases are TGTGCCAGCAACTTTGGCAGGGGCGCCTACGAGCAGTACTTC. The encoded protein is CASNFGRGAYEQYF.

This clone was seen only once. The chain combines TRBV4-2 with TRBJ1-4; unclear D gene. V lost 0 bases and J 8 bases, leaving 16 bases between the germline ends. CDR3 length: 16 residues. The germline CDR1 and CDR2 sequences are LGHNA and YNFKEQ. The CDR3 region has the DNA TGTGCCAGCAGCCAAGATACCCGGGCGGACTTCGAAAAACTGTTTTTT. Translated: CASSQDTRADFEKLFF.

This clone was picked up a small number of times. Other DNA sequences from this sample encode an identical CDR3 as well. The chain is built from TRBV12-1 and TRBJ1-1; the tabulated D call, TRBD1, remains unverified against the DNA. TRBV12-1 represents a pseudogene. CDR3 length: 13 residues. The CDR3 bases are TGTGCCACCCAAAAAATAGGGGGAACTGAAGCTTTCTTT. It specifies CATQKIGGTEAFF.

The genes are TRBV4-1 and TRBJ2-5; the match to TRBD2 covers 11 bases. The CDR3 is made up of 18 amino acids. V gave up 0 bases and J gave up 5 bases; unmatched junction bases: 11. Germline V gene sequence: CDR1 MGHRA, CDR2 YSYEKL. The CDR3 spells CASSQDGPRLAGYETQYF. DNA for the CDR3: TGCGCCAGCAGCCAAGATGGGCCCCGACTAGCGGGATACGAGACCCAGTACTTC.

CDR3 DNA: TGTGCCAGCAGATGGGAGGGCAAGAACACTGAAGCTTTCTTT. The encoded protein is CASRWEGKNTEAFF. This chain connects TRBV6-5 to TRBJ1-1; the D is unclear. Trimming stripped 6 bases from V and 1 base from J, with 12 bases between. There are 14 residues in the CDR3. Germline values: CDR1 MNHEY, CDR2 SVGAGI.

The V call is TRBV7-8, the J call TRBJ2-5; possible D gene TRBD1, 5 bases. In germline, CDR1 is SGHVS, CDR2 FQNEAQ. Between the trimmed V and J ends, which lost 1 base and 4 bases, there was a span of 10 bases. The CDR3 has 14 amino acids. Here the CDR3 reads CASSLGPDRETQYF. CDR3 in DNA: TGTGCCAGCAGCTTAGGCCCCGACAGAGAGACCCAGTACTTC.